The present T cell receptor (beta chain) was sequenced within a study of B cell selection in AIRE deficiency. Method: immunoSEQ multiplex PCR; TCRdb's copy keeps in-frame clones and lacks some. Here the sample spans some 24,000 clones, nearly 98% being singletons. V trimming: 5 bases; J trimming: 4 bases; junction bases outside the gene matches: 4. Looked up from germline, CDR1 is MNHNS and CDR2 is SASEGT. This CDR3 spans 15 amino acids. Sorting defined conventional CD4 T cells as CD4+CD127+. This receptor was obtained from a human donor with AIRE deficiency. Sequenced material: conventional CD4+ T cells sorted from PBMCs. V is TRBV6-1 and J is TRBJ2-1; TRBD2 agrees at 11 bases. CDR3 in amino acids: CASSPGTSGYNEQFF. In DNA form, the CDR3 reads TGTGCCAGCAGTCCGGGGACTAGCGGTTACAATGAGCAGTTCTTC.